This entry lists 8 T cell receptor beta chains sequenced from one sample in a study of T cell responses to AZD1222 COVID-19 vaccine. Method: immunoSEQ multiplex PCR; TCRdb's copy keeps in-frame clones and lacks some. This table has under 120,000 clones, under 95% appearing once. This sample comprised peripheral blood, obtained on day 0 of AZD1222 vaccination. The receptor source for this set is an adult in good health.

The chain combines TRBV7-3 with TRBJ2-2, with 11 bases matching TRBD1. V gave up 6 bases and J gave up 3 bases; unmatched junction bases: 3. This CDR3 is built from 15 residues. Germline assignment: CDR1 SGHTA and CDR2 FQGTGA. CDR3 nucleotide sequence: TGTGCCAGCAGGTGGACAGGGGGCGACACCGGGGAGCTGTTTTTT. Its translation is CASRWTGGDTGELFF.

This chain joins TRBV2 and TRBJ2-7; unclear D gene. Germline values: CDR1 SNHLY, CDR2 FYNNEI. Trimming took 6 bases from V and 6 from J, leaving 15 bases between them. This CDR3 is 13 amino acids long. The CDR3, as DNA: TGTGCCAGCAGCATTGGTGAACCCCTCGAGCAGTACTTC. Amino acids: CASSIGEPLEQYF.

This clone was seen only once. The CDR3 DNA reads as TGCGCCAGCAGCTTGGCCCCCGCGACAGGGGTTAATTCACCCCTCCACTTT. Amino acids: CASSLAPATGVNSPLHF. The chain couples TRBV5-1 to TRBJ1-6; 8 bases fit TRBD1. Trimming cost V 0 bases and J 6 bases; bases outside gene matches: 8. Germline-derived CDR1 and CDR2 are SGHRS and YFSETQ. This CDR3 contains 17 residues. The variable domain in full, with the rest retrieved from reference TRBV5-1 and TRBJ1-6, is KAGVTQTPRYLIKTRGQQVTLSCSPISGHRSVSWYQQTPGQGLQFLFEYFSETQRNKGNFPGRFSGRQFSNSRSEMNVSTLELGDSALYLCASSLAPATGVNSPLHFGNGTRLTVT.

The rearrangement joins TRBV5-4 to TRBJ1-1; 9 bases agree with TRBD1. This CDR3 has 13 amino acids. CDR1 and CDR2 (germline): SGHNT, YYREEE (reference sequence). With 5 bases clipped from V and 5 bases from J, the junction kept 4 bases outside the gene matches. CDR3 sequence: CASSWDRETEAFF. The CDR3 DNA reads TGTGCCAGCAGTTGGGACAGGGAGACTGAAGCTTTCTTT.

V is TRBV30 and J is TRBJ2-7, with a weak D call TRBD2 (5 bases). V lost 1 base to trimming and J lost 2 bases, with 9 bases between them. Germline V gene lookup returns CDR1 GTSNPN and CDR2 SVGIG (reference sequence). This CDR3 region has 13 residues. The CDR3 loop is CAWSDVGTYEQYF. In DNA form, the CDR3 reads TGTGCCTGGAGTGACGTCGGGACCTACGAGCAGTACTTC.

This chain joins TRBV11-1 and TRBJ2-1; 9 positions agree with TRBD1. CDR1 SGHAT and CDR2 FQDESV come from the germline V gene (reference sequence). The CDR3 loop spans 15 amino acids. Unmatched junction bases numbered 8, after V lost 1 base and J lost 10 bases. The CDR3 DNA follows: TGTGCCAGCAGCTTAGGACAGGGGGTACAATGGGAGCAGTTCTTC. It specifies CASSLGQGVQWEQFF.

The genes are TRBV30 and TRBJ1-2, with no clear D. Germline CDR1 and CDR2: GTSNPN and SVGIG (reference sequence). CDR3 length equals 12 residues. V lost 1 base and J lost 1, with 4 bases in between. The CDR3 region has the DNA TGTGCCTGGAGTGCTGATAACTATGGCTACACCTTC. It translates to CAWSADNYGYTF.

The chain employs TRBV19 and TRBJ2-3; tentative D call: TRBD2 (5 bases). V lost 3 bases to trimming and J lost 0 bases, with 10 bases between them. Germline CDR1 reads LNHDA; CDR2 reads SQIVND (reference sequence). CDR3 length: 15 amino acids. CDR3 sequence: CASSMRVTSTDTQYF. The CDR3 DNA is TGTGCCAGTAGTATGCGGGTGACTAGCACAGATACGCAGTATTTT.